These 4 T cell receptor beta chains were all obtained from the same sample, sequenced in a study of early T cells in non-severe SARS-CoV-2 infection. TCRdb reprocessed the 5' RACE reads with MiXCR, giving one entry per CDR3 protein. Of about 75,000 distinct CDR3 sequences in the sample, around 11% are singletons; the top ten hold about 11%. The input for sequencing was whole blood, taken at baseline. Source of these receptors: an adult who was a healthcare worker with PCR-confirmed SARS-CoV-2 infection or an uninfected control (not recorded which).

The chain combines TRBV29-1 with TRBJ1-1; 8 bases are a match to TRBD1. Germline CDR1 reads SQVTM; CDR2 reads ANQGSEA. The CDR3 consists of 14 residues. Trimming at V came to 7 bases and at J to 3 bases, leaving 10 bases not matched to a gene. Here the CDR3 reads CSADGTGTYTEAFF. For the CDR3, the DNA is TGCAGCGCAGACGGGACAGGCACATACACTGAAGCTTTCTTT.

This sequence joins TRBV18 and TRBJ2-2, with 7 positions matching TRBD1. Germline trimming cut 2 bases from V and 8 bases from J; bases unmatched to any gene: 2. The CDR3 is 13 amino acids. Per germline, CDR1 KGHSH and CDR2 LQKENI. The CDR3: CASSPRGPGELFF. CDR3 DNA: TGTGCCAGCTCACCAAGGGGGCCAGGGGAGCTGTTTTTT. Complete variable domain (other parts from reference TRBV18 and TRBJ2-2): NAGVMQNPRHLVRRRGQEARLRCSPMKGHSHVYWYRQLPEEGLKFMVYLQKENIIDESGMPKERFSAEFPKEGPSILRIQQVVRGDSAAYFCASSPRGPGELFFGEGSRLTVL.

A few counts support this clonotype. The chain combines TRBV5-5 with TRBJ2-7; D is unclear. Germline V gene lookup returns CDR1 SGHKS and CDR2 YYEKEE (reference sequence). V shed 2 bases and J shed 3 bases, with 9 bases lying between them. The CDR3 loop spans 13 amino acids. CDR3 sequence reads: CASSLDFVYEQYF. Written as DNA, the CDR3 is TGTGCCAGCAGCTTAGATTTTGTCTACGAGCAGTACTTC.

The gene calls are TRBV29-1 and TRBJ2-2; D is unresolved. Germline V gene lookup returns CDR1 SQVTM and CDR2 ANQGSEA. Trimming removed 4 bases from V and 5 bases from J, with 14 bases in between. The CDR3 is made up of 14 amino acids. Here the CDR3 reads CSVGLLEKTGELFF. The CDR3 nucleotides are TGCAGCGTTGGACTCCTGGAAAAAACCGGGGAGCTGTTTTTT.